Following are 17 T cell receptor beta chains from one sample sequenced in a study of T cell responses to AZD1222 COVID-19 vaccine. TCRdb's copy holds only in-frame clones and misses some; the assay was immunoSEQ multiplex PCR. The data hold just over 150,000 clones, with around nine tenths observed a single time. The sample in question was peripheral blood, obtained after recovery from COVID-19. The receptor set was obtained from an adult who had recovered from COVID-19.

The chain couples TRBV5-1 to TRBJ1-5; TRBD1 agrees at 7 bases. The germline V gene has CDR1 SGHRS and CDR2 YFSETQ. The J segment lost 4 bases and the V segment lost 4 bases, leaving 8 bases of the junction unmatched. The CDR3 has 15 residues. The CDR3 loop is CASSAGTANNQPQHF. The CDR3 nucleotides are TGCGCCAGCAGCGCCGGGACAGCAAATAATCAGCCCCAGCATTTT. Supplemented by reference TRBV5-1 and TRBJ1-5, the full variable domain reads KAGVTQTPRYLIKTRGQQVTLSCSPISGHRSVSWYQQTPGQGLQFLFEYFSETQRNKGNFPGRFSGRQFSNSRSEMNVSTLELGDSALYLCASSAGTANNQPQHFGDGTRLSIL.

This clone was recorded once. The chain is built from TRBV12-3 or TRBV12-4 and TRBJ2-5; D call uncertain. The V gene lost 6 bases and the J gene lost 1 base, with 9 bases spanning the gap. This CDR3 is built from 13 residues. The CDR3 reads CASSKHLQETQYF. CDR3 DNA: TGTGCCAGCAGCAAACACCTCCAAGAGACCCAGTACTTC.

The chain has TRBV7-8 and TRBJ2-1, with 9 positions matching TRBD1. CDR3 length equals 16 residues. Germline-derived CDR1 and CDR2 are SGHVS and FQNEAQ. Trimming cost V 5 bases and J 3 bases; bases outside gene matches: 8. DNA of the CDR3: TGTGCCAGCAGCATCCCGGGACAGGGAGTCTACAATGAGCAGTTCTTC. This translates into CASSIPGQGVYNEQFF.

In its sample, this clone was seen once. The chain is built from TRBV7-9 and TRBJ2-5; perhaps TRBD1 as D (5 bases). The CDR3 totals 14 residues. The germline V gene encodes CDR1 SEHNR and CDR2 FQNEAQ (reference sequence). Trimming took off 5 bases at V and 0 bases at J, with 10 bases between the two ends. The CDR3 loop reads CASSPTVYQETQYF. CDR3 nucleotides: TGTGCCAGCAGCCCGACAGTGTACCAAGAGACCCAGTACTTC.

This chain uses TRBV13 with TRBJ1-1; D unresolved. Germline-derived CDR1 and CDR2 are PRHDT and FYEKMQ (reference sequence). The CDR3 loop spans 14 amino acids. V was clipped by 1 base and J by 4 bases, with 10 bases between them. The CDR3 spells CASSLARRSTEAFF. The CDR3 nucleotides are TGTGCCAGCAGCTTAGCCCGCAGAAGCACTGAAGCTTTCTTT.

The rearrangement links TRBV10-3 to TRBJ1-1; D not resolved. The V end lost 3 bases, the J end lost 1 base, and 12 bases lay between the germline ends. Germline CDR1 is ENHRY and CDR2 is SYGVKD. This CDR3 contains 15 residues. The CDR3, as DNA: TGTGCCATCAGTGATGTTGGTGGGAGGAACACTGAAGCTTTCTTT. Its protein is CAISDVGGRNTEAFF.

This clone was seen once. The chain combines TRBV9 with TRBJ2-3, with D hard to call. The CDR3 contains 14 residues. CDR1 SGDLS and CDR2 YYNGEE come from the germline V gene. Trimming left V 2 bases short and J 0 bases short, with 7 bases between. The CDR3 reads CASSVSSSTDTQYF. As DNA, the CDR3 is TGTGCCAGCAGCGTCTCCTCTAGCACAGATACGCAGTATTTT.

This chain uses TRBV9 with TRBJ1-2; 9 nucleotides match TRBD1. Germline V gene sequence: CDR1 SGDLS, CDR2 YYNGEE. This CDR3 has 14 residues. V lost 0 bases and J lost 8; bases outside the gene matches: 5. Here the CDR3 reads CASSVDLGQGGYTF. CDR3 bases: TGTGCCAGCAGCGTAGATTTGGGACAGGGAGGCTACACCTTC.

CDR3 sequence: CASGDRGPETQYF. The DNA of the CDR3 is TGTGCCAGCGGGGACAGGGGGCCAGAGACCCAGTACTTC. The chain combines TRBV27 with TRBJ2-5, with 12 bases aligning to TRBD1. Looked up from germline, CDR1 is MNHEY and CDR2 is SMNVEV (reference sequence). V was pared by 8 bases and J by 4 bases, with 2 bases of the junction left unmatched. This CDR3 is 13 amino acids long.

The rearrangement uses TRBV7-2 and TRBJ2-7; D is uncertain. Looked up from germline, CDR1 is SGHTA and CDR2 is FQGNSA. The CDR3 is 13 amino acids. Deletions cut 2 bases from V and 3 bases from J, with 8 bases between. The CDR3 DNA reads TGTGCCAGCAGCTTAAGCAGCCGCTACGAGCAGTACTTC. Amino acids: CASSLSSRYEQYF.

The chain recombines TRBV12-2 with TRBJ2-4; the table assigns TRBD2, which was not confirmed against the DNA. TRBV12-2 is a recognized pseudogene. The CDR3 has 20 amino acids. For the CDR3, the DNA is TGTGCAAGTCGCTTCCTTCCTAGCGGGAGCCCTCCCCGGGTCAAAAACATTCAGTACTTC. This sequence encodes CASRFLPSGSPPRVKNIQYF.

The table lists this clone with a count of one. The chain joins TRBV7-9 to TRBJ1-6; D may be TRBD1 (5 bases). Trimming removed 6 bases at V and 4 bases at J, with 13 bases between. This CDR3 is 15 amino acids long. CDR1 is SEHNR, CDR2 FQNEAQ, per germline (reference sequence). This CDR3 reads CASSGGDQYNSPLHF. The CDR3 DNA is TGTGCCAGCAGTGGGGGGGACCAGTATAATTCACCCCTCCACTTT.

This chain uses TRBV4-3 with TRBJ1-1, with a possible D match to TRBD1 (6 bases). V gave up 5 bases and J gave up 3 bases, with 13 bases separating them. The CDR3 has 14 amino acids. Germline V gene sequence: CDR1 LGHNA, CDR2 YSLEER. CDR3 in DNA: TGCGCCAGCAGCGGGGGCAGGGAGGACACTGAAGCTTTCTTT. Protein: CASSGGREDTEAFF.

Notes on this clone: Other DNA variants within this sample encode the same CDR3. The chain combines TRBV19 with TRBJ2-3; D may be TRBD2 (6 bases). CDR3 size: 15 residues. Germline assignment: CDR1 LNHDA and CDR2 SQIVND (reference sequence). V gave up 3 bases and J gave up 0 bases, with 10 bases separating them. CDR3 nucleotide sequence: TGTGCCAGTAGTATCGGCGGGGTTAGCACAGATACGCAGTATTTT. Protein: CASSIGGVSTDTQYF.

In DNA form, the CDR3 reads TGTGCCAGCAGCTTAGGATCCGGGGCAAGAATCGTGGCTTTCTTT. Its protein is CASSLGSGARIVAFF. This chain links TRBV13 with TRBJ1-1, with a tentative D call TRBD1 (5 bases). The CDR3 totals 15 residues. Germline CDR1 is PRHDT and CDR2 is FYEKMQ (reference sequence). Trimming took off 0 bases at V and 11 bases at J, with 19 bases between the two ends.

This rearrangement joins TRBV14 to TRBJ2-3, with D perhaps assigned TRBD1 or TRBD2 (5 bases each). Germline CDR1 is SGHDN and CDR2 is FVKESK. The CDR3 length is 15 residues. Trimming left V 3 bases short and J 2 bases short, with 12 bases between. The CDR3 spells CASSHWGTYTDTQYF. The CDR3, as DNA: TGTGCCAGCAGCCATTGGGGGACCTACACAGATACGCAGTATTTT.

The V and J genes are TRBV9 and TRBJ1-5; TRBD1 is a possible D gene (5 bases). Germline V CDR1 and CDR2: SGDLS, YYNGEE. The CDR3 totals 12 residues. The ends were cut back, 7 bases at V and 7 bases at J, with 12 bases in the middle. CDR3 sequence reads: CASGFEGQPQHF. The CDR3 DNA is TGTGCCAGCGGTTTCGAGGGGCAGCCCCAGCATTTT.